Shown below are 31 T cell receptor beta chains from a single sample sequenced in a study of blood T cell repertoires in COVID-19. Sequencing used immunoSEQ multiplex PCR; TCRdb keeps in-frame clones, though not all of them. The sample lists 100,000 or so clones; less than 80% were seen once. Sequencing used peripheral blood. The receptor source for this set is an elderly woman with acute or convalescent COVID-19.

CDR3 DNA sequence: TGCGCCAGCAGCACCGGGACAGGGGCTACGATGGATGAAAAACTGTTTTTT. This encodes CASSTGTGATMDEKLFF. The chain uses TRBV5-1 and TRBJ1-4; TRBD1 matches at 10 bases. J gave up 6 bases and V 4 bases, and 12 bases lay outside the gene matches. In germline, CDR1 is SGHRS, CDR2 YFSETQ. CDR3 length equals 17 residues.

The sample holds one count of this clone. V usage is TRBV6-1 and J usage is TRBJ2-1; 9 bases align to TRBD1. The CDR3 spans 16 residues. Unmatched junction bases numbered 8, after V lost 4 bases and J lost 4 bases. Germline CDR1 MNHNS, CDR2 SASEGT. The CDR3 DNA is TGTGCCAGCAGTGCCATGGACAGGGGAGCATACAATGAGCAGTTCTTC. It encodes CASSAMDRGAYNEQFF.

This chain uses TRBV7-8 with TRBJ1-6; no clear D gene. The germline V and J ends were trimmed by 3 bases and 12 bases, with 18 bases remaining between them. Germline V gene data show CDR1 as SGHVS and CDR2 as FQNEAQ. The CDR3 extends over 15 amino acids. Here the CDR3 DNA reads TGTGCCAGCAGCTTCATGTCAAAGGGAGAACTACCCCTCCACTTT. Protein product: CASSFMSKGELPLHF. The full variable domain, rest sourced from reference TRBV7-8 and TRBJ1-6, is GAGVSQSPRYKVAKRGQDVALRCDPISGHVSLFWYQQALGQGPEFLTYFQNEAQLDKSGLPSDRFFAERPEGSVSTLKIQRTQQEDSAVYLCASSFMSKGELPLHFGNGTRLTVT.

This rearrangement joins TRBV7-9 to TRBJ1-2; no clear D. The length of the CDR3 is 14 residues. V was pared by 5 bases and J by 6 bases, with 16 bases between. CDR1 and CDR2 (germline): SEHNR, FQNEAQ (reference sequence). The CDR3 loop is CASSPRAGSDGYTF. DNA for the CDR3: TGTGCCAGCAGCCCGAGAGCGGGGTCGGATGGCTACACCTTC.

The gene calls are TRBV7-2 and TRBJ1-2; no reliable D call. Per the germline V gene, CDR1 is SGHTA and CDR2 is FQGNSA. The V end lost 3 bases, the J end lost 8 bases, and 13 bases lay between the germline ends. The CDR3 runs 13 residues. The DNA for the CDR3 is TGTGCCAGCAGCTTGTATTCTTCGGGAGGCTACACCTTC. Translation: CASSLYSSGGYTF.

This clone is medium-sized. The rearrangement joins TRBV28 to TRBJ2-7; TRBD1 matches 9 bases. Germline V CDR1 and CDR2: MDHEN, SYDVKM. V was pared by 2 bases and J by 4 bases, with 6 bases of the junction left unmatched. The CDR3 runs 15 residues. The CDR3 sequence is CASSLLGTGIYEQYF. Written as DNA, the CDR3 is TGTGCCAGCAGTTTACTCGGGACAGGGATTTACGAGCAGTACTTC.

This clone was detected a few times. The CDR3 reads CASSRNPSRGAGGNTIYF. The CDR3, as DNA: TGTGCCAGCAGCCGAAACCCCTCCAGGGGGGCTGGTGGAAACACCATATATTTT. V gene TRBV3-1 (or the pseudogene TRBV3-2) combines with J gene TRBJ1-3; 7 bases map to TRBD1. This CDR3 contains 18 residues. The V gene end was trimmed by 4 bases and the J gene end by 3 bases; junction bases not matched to a gene: 15. Germline loops: CDR1 LGHDT, CDR2 YNNKEL (reference sequence).

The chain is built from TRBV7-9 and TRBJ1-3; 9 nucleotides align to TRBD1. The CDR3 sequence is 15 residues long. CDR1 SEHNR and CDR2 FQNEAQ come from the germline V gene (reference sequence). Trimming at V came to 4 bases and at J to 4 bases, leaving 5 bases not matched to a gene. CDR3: CASSSHRGRGNTIYF. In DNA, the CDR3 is TGTGCCAGCAGCTCCCACAGGGGGCGAGGAAACACCATATATTTT.

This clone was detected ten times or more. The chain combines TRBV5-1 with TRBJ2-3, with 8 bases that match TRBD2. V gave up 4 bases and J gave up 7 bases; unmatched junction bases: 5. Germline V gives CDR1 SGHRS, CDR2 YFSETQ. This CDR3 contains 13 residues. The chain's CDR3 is CASSPGGGYTQYF. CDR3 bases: TGCGCCAGCAGCCCGGGGGGGGGATATACGCAGTATTTT.

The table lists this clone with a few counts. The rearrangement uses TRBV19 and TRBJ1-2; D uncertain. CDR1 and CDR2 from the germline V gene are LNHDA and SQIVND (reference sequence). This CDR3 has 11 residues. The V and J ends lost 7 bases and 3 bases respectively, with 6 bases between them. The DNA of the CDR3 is TGTGCCAGTACCTCTCACTATGGCTACACCTTC. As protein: CASTSHYGYTF.

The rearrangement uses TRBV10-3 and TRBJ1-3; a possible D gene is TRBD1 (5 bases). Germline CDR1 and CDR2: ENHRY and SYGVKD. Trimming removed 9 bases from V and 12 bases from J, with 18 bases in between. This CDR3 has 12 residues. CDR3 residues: CAISTRERGIYF. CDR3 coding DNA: TGTGCCATTTCTACCAGGGAACGAGGCATATATTTT.

CDR3 residues: CASSVEGNEQFF. CDR3 bases: TGTGCCAGCAGCGTAGAGGGCAATGAGCAGTTCTTC. The chain is built from TRBV2 and TRBJ2-1, with D possibly TRBD2 on 5 matching bases. Germline lookup yields CDR1 SNHLY and CDR2 FYNNEI. Trimming pared 6 bases from V and 6 bases from J, leaving 9 bases between. The CDR3 sequence is 12 residues long.

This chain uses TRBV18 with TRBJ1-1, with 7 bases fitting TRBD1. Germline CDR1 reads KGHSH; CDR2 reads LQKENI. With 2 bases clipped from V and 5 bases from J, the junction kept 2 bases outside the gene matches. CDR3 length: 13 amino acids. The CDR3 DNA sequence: TGTGCCAGCTCACCAGCGGGACAGACTGAAGCTTTCTTT. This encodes CASSPAGQTEAFF.

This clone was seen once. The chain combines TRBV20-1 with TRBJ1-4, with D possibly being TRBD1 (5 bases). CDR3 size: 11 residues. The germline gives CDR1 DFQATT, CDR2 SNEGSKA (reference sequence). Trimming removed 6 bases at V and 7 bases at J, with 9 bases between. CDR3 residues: CSALDSEKLFF. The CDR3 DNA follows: TGCAGTGCCCTCGACAGTGAAAAACTGTTTTTT.

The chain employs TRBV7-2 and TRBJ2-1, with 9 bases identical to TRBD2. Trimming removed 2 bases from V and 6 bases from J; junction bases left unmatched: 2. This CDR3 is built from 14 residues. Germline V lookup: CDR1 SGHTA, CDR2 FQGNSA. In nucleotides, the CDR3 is TGTGCCAGCAGCTTATATAGCGGGGGCAATGAGCAGTTCTTC. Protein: CASSLYSGGNEQFF.

CDR3: CASSVLAQGTGANVLTF. CDR3 nucleotides: TGTGCCAGTAGTGTCCTTGCGCAGGGAACTGGGGCCAACGTCCTGACTTTC. V is TRBV19 and J is TRBJ2-6; TRBD1 is a possible D gene (5 bases). CDR3 length: 17 amino acids. The germline gives CDR1 LNHDA, CDR2 SQIVND (reference sequence). Trimming left V 5 bases short and J 2 bases short, with 16 bases between.

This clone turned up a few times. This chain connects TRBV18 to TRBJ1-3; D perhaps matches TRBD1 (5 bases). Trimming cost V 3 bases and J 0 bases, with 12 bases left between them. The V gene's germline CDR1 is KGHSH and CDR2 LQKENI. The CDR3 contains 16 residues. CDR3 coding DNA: TGTGCCAGCTCACCGTTGACAGCTTACTCTGGAAACACCATATATTTT. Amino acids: CASSPLTAYSGNTIYF.

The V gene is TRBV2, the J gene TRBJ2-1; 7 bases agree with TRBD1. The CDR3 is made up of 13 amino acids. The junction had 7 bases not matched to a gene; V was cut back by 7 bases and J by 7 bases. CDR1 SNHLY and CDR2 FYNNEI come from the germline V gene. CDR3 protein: CASTWDSGNEQFF. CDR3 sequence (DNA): TGTGCCAGCACCTGGGACAGTGGGAATGAGCAGTTCTTC. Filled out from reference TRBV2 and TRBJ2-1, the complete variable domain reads EPEVTQTPSHQVTQMGQEVILRCVPISNHLYFYWYRQILGQKVEFLVSFYNNEISEKSEIFDDQFSVERPDGSNFTLKIRSTKLEDSAMYFCASTWDSGNEQFFGPGTRLTVL.

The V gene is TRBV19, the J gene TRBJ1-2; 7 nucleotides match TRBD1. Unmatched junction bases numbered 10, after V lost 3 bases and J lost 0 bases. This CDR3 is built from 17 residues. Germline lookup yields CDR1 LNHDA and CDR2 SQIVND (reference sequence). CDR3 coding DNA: TGTGCCAGTAGTATCCCCCCGGGACAGCGAACTAACTATGGCTACACCTTC. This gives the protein CASSIPPGQRTNYGYTF.

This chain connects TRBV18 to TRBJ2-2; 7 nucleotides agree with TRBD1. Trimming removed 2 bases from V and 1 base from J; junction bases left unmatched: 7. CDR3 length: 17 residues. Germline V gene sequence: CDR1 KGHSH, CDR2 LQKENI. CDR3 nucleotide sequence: TGTGCCAGCTCACCATGGTCTTGGACAGGGAACACCGGGGAGCTGTTTTTT. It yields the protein CASSPWSWTGNTGELFF.

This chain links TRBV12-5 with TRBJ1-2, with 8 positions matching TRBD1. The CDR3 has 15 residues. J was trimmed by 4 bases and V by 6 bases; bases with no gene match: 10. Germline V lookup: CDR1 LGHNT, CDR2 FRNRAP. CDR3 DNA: TGTGCTAGTGGACTACCAGGGGGCCTGGGCTATGGCTACACCTTC. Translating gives CASGLPGGLGYGYTF.

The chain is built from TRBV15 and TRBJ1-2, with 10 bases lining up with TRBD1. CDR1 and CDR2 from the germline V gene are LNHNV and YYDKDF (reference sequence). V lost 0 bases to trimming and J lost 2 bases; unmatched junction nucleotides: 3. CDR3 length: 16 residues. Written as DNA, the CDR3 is TGTGCCACCAGCAGAGATTGGGGACAGGGGAACTATGGCTACACCTTC. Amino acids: CATSRDWGQGNYGYTF.

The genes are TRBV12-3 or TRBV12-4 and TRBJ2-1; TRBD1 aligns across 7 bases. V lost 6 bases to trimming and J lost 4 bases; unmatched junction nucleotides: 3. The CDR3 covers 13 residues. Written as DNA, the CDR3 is TGTGCCAGCAGGACAGGGCAATACAATGAGCAGTTCTTC. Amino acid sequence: CASRTGQYNEQFF.

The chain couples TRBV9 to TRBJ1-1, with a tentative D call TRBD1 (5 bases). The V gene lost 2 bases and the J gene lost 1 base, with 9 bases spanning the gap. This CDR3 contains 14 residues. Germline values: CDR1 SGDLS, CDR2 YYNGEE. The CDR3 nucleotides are TGTGCCAGCAGCGTGATGGACACGAACACTGAAGCTTTCTTT. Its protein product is CASSVMDTNTEAFF. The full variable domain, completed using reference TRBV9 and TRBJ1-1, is DSGVTQTPKHLITATGQRVTLRCSPRSGDLSVYWYQQSLDQGLQFLIQYYNGEERAKGNILERFSAQQFPDLHSELNLSSLELGDSALYFCASSVMDTNTEAFFGQGTRLTVV.

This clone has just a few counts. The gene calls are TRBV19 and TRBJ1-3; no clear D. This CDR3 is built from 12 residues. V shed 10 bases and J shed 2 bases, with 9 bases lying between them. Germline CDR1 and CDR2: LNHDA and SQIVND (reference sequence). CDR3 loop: CAIISPGNTIYF. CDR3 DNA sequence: TGTGCCATTATCTCCCCTGGAAACACCATATATTTT.

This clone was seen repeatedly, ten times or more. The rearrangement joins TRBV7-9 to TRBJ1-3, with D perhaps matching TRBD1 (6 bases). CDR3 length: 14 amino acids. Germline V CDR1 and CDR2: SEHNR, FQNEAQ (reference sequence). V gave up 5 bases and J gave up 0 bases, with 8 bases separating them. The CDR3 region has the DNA TGTGCCAGCAGCGCAGGGGTCTCTGGAAACACCATATATTTT. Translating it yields CASSAGVSGNTIYF.

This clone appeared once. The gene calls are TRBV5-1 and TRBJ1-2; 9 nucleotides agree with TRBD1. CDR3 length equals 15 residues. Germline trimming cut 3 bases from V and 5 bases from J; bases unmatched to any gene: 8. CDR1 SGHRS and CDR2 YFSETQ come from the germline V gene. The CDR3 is CASSSGTGSEYGYTF. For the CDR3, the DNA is TGCGCCAGCAGCTCGGGGACAGGGAGTGAGTATGGCTACACCTTC.

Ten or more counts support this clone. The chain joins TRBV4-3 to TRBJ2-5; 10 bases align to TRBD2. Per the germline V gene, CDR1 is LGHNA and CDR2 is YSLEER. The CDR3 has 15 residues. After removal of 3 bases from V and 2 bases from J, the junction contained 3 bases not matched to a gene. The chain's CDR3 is CASSHSAGGQETQYF. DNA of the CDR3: TGCGCCAGCAGCCACTCAGCGGGGGGGCAAGAGACCCAGTACTTC.

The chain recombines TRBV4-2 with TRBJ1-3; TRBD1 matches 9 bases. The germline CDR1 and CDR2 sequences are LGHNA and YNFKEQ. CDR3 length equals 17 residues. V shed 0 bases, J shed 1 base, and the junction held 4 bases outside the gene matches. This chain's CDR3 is CASSQESGQGSGNTIYF. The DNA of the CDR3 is TGTGCCAGCAGCCAAGAGTCGGGACAGGGATCTGGAAACACCATATATTTT.

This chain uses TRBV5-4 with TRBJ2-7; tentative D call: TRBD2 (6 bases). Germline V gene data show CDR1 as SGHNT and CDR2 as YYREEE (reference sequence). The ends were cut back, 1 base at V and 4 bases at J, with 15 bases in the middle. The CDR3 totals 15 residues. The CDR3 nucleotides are TGTGCCAGCAGCTTGAACGTTGCGGGGCGTTACGAGCAGTACTTC. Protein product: CASSLNVAGRYEQYF.

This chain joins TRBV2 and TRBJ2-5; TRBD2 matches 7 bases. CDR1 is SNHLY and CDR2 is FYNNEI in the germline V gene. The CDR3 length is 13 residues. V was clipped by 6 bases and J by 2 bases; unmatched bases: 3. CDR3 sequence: CASSDSGQETQYF. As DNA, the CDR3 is TGTGCCAGCAGCGATAGCGGGCAAGAGACCCAGTACTTC.